This T cell receptor beta chain derives from a study of T-cell reconstitution after alpha-beta-depleted transplantation in children. Germline V gene lookup returns CDR1 MDHEN and CDR2 SYDVKM. J lost 5 bases, V lost 7 bases, and 10 bases had no gene match. The CDR3 consists of 14 residues. It was with unique molecular identifiers that the TCRbeta library was prepared. TCRdb itself ran the PCR reads through MiXCR, one entry per CDR3 protein. The data show over 550,000 distinct CDR3 sequences, over 9.5% seen once. The rearrangement links TRBV28 to TRBJ1-1; 7 bases are shared with TRBD1. The sequence derives from a human donor who donated a stem cell graft to a child with acute myeloid leukemia. Sequencing used PBMCs from the stem cell graft donor, obtained from the stem cell graft. The CDR3 nucleotides are TGTGCCAGCAAACCGGGACAGCCGATAACTGAAGCTTTCTTT. Protein: CASKPGQPITEAFF.